This TCR beta chain was documented in a study of cytomegalovirus exposure and HLA in healthy donors. As for the study in general: Of the donors genotyped, about 390 in all, 75% to 85% fell in the Caucasian-associated ancestry cluster. Study findings and constraints: Follow-up analysis later connected one missense variant in DCLRE1C with trimming of TCR beta V- and J-genes. Earlier analysis yielded a pattern in which most TCR beta V segments were productive about 90% or about 30% of the time. It has been reported that TCR beta sequences accurately predicted the HLA-A and HLA-B alleles of most subjects.

In germline, CDR1 is MDHEN, CDR2 SYDVKM. After removal of 4 bases from V and 3 bases from J, the junction contained 5 bases not matched to a gene. This CDR3 has 15 amino acids. This clone was seen only a few times. The antigen is unknown. PCR involved 60 Vbeta and 13 Jbeta primers. Clones were sequenced by immunoSEQ multiplex PCR, and TCRdb holds only the in-frame ones, with some missing. The data hold under 90,000 clones, with 60% to 80% observed a single time. The sample consisted of PBMCs. V gene TRBV28 combines with J gene TRBJ2-1; 8 bases agree with TRBD1. The clonotype comes from a man in his forties in good health and CMV-seronegative. This CDR3 is CASSSTGGYYNEQFF. The CDR3 coding sequence is TGTGCCAGCAGTTCTACAGGGGGTTACTACAATGAGCAGTTCTTC. The full variable domain, rest sourced from reference TRBV28 and TRBJ2-1, is DVKVTQSSRYLVKRTGEKVFLECVQDMDHENMFWYRQDPGLGLRLIYFSYDVKMKEKGDIPEGYSVSREKKERFSLILESASTNQTSMYLCASSSTGGYYNEQFFGPGTRLTVL.